These T cell receptor beta chains were read from a single sample in a study of human T cells and chemical hapten exposure. TCRdb redid the calling of the RACE reads with MiXCR, one entry per CDR3 protein. This sample has 300,000 to 450,000 distinct CDR3 sequences, with around 5% found just once. The sample consisted of whole blood, taken in connection with sensitization to the hapten diphenylcyclopropenone (DPC). The receptors derive from a woman between 18 and 29 years old with alopecia areata. Some clones in this sample may be carry-over from other donors' samples. CDR3s include the opening cysteine and the closing phenylalanine or tryptophan. D genes are given only for firm matches. A clone size is listed for some rows: how often the clone was seen (once, few, many), or a class if it is expanded.

.,TRBV2,.,TRBJ2-7,CASREDNYEQYF,TGTGCCAGCAGGGAAGACAACTACGAGCAGTACTTC
TRBD1,TRBV20-1,many,TRBJ1-5,CSGRNMQGDNQPQHF,TGCAGCGGGCGAAATATGCAGGGGGACAATCAGCCCCAGCATTTT
.,TRBV5-6,many,TRBJ2-6,CASSPAAVSGANVLTF,TGTGCCAGCAGCCCGGCGGCAGTCTCTGGGGCCAACGTCCTGACTTTC
TRBD1,TRBV4-1,.,TRBJ1-1,CASSQGGGRGPEAFF,TGCGCCAGCAGCCAAGGGGGAGGGAGGGGGCCTGAAGCTTTCTTT
.,TRBV20-1,few,TRBJ1-2,CSARRGGAHGYTF,TGCAGTGCCCGACGGGGGGGGGCTCATGGCTACACCTTC
TRBD1,TRBV6-2/TRBV6-3,many,TRBJ2-2,CASSDRDRHTGELFF,TGTGCCAGCAGCGACAGGGACAGACACACCGGGGAGCTGTTTTTT
.,TRBV12-3/TRBV12-4,few,TRBJ1-2,CASSAGPTKAKTNYGYTF,TGTGCCAGCAGCGCGGGACCTACCAAGGCGAAAACTAACTATGGCTACACCTTC
TRBD1,TRBV5-5,many,TRBJ1-5,CASSTFSGGGQPQHF,TGTGCCAGCAGCACCTTTTCAGGGGGCGGTCAGCCCCAGCATTTT
.,TRBV6-5,.,TRBJ1-1,CASSWDGTHANTEAFF,TGTGCCAGCAGTTGGGACGGGACACACGCAAACACTGAAGCTTTCTTT
.,TRBV6-1,.,TRBJ1-2,CASFSGSWTPYGYTF,TGTGCCAGCTTCAGTGGATCATGGACACCCTATGGCTACACCTTC
TRBD1,TRBV18,many,TRBJ1-1,CASSPGQDTEAFF,TGTGCCAGCTCCCCTGGACAGGACACTGAAGCTTTCTTT
TRBD2,TRBV12-3/TRBV12-4,.,TRBJ2-3,CASTRLAGGPSDTQYF,TGTGCCAGCACCAGACTAGCGGGGGGGCCATCGGATACGCAGTATTTT
.,TRBV7-8,.,TRBJ1-2,CATSGDYYGYTF,TGTGCCACTTCGGGGGACTACTATGGCTACACCTTC
TRBD2,TRBV20-1,.,TRBJ2-3,CSVGAGGQDTQYF,TGCAGTGTCGGAGCGGGGGGACAAGATACGCAGTATTTT
.,TRBV6-4,few,TRBJ2-3,CASSDGGASTDTQYF,TGTGCCAGCAGTGACGGGGGGGCTAGCACAGATACGCAGTATTTT
TRBD1,TRBV19,few,TRBJ1-5,CASSTGQLNQPQHF,TGTGCCAGTAGTACGGGACAGCTTAATCAGCCCCAGCATTTT
.,TRBV4-2,many,TRBJ2-7,CASSHTPAGTDEQYF,TGTGCCAGCAGCCATACACCAGCAGGGACGGACGAGCAGTACTTC
TRBD2,TRBV14,many,TRBJ2-1,CASSRLAGGYNEQFF,TGTGCCAGCAGCCGCCTAGCGGGGGGTTACAATGAGCAGTTCTTC
.,TRBV28,.,TRBJ2-1,CASSLSGRVNEQFF,TGTGCCAGCAGTTTATCCGGCAGGGTCAATGAGCAGTTCTTC
TRBD1,TRBV6-6,many,TRBJ2-7,CASITSGTGSYEQYF,TGTGCCAGCATCACCTCCGGGACAGGATCCTACGAGCAGTACTTC
.,TRBV4-2,.,TRBJ2-6,CASSQDPQDGANVLTF,TGTGCCAGCAGCCAAGATCCACAGGATGGGGCCAACGTCCTGACTTTC
.,TRBV21-1,.,TRBJ1-2,CASSKPPGQGEYGYTF,TGTGCCAGCAGCAAACCCCCGGGACAGGGGGAATATGGCTACACCTTC
TRBD1,TRBV9,.,TRBJ2-1,CASSYRDRAGNEQFF,TGTGCCAGCAGCTACCGGGACAGGGCAGGGAATGAGCAGTTCTTC
TRBD1,TRBV6-1,many,TRBJ1-2,CASSEGPGQGLSYGYTF,TGTGCCAGCAGTGAAGGACCGGGACAGGGTTTGAGCTATGGCTACACCTTC
.,TRBV6-2/TRBV6-3,.,TRBJ2-3,CAGRGTSTDTQYF,TGTGCCGGGCGGGGTACTAGCACAGATACGCAGTATTTT
.,TRBV3-1,many,TRBJ1-1,CASSPEDRLNTEAFF,TGTGCCAGCAGCCCAGAGGATCGGCTGAACACTGAAGCTTTCTTT
.,TRBV20-1,.,TRBJ1-4,CSAPMTGGSSNEKLFF,TGCAGTGCTCCAATGACAGGCGGGTCGAGTAATGAAAAACTGTTTTTT
TRBD1,TRBV7-7,.,TRBJ2-2,CASSLEPGGRGQLFF,TGTGCTAGCAGCTTAGAGCCAGGGGGCAGGGGGCAGCTGTTTTTT
TRBD1,TRBV27,.,TRBJ1-6,CASSSMGQGVNSPLHF,TGTGCCAGCAGTTCAATGGGACAGGGGGTTAATTCACCCCTCCACTTT
.,TRBV5-4,many,TRBJ1-4,CASSLGTNRATNEKLFF,TGTGCCAGCAGCCTTGGGACAAACAGGGCAACTAATGAAAAACTGTTTTTT
.,TRBV5-1,few,TRBJ1-1,CASVAQENTEAFF,TGCGCCAGCGTCGCACAGGAGAACACTGAAGCTTTCTTT
.,TRBV12-5,many,TRBJ2-1,CASGLLLRTKDTYNEQFF,TGTGCTAGTGGTTTGTTATTACGGACCAAAGATACATACAATGAGCAGTTCTTC
.,TRBV29-1,.,TRBJ1-1,CSVEERRSNTEAFF,TGCAGCGTTGAAGAGCGGCGGTCGAACACTGAAGCTTTCTTT
.,TRBV20-1,few,TRBJ1-5,CSASLKGGMSNQPQHF,TGCAGTGCTAGTCTTAAGGGGGGAATGAGCAATCAGCCCCAGCATTTT
.,TRBV12-3/TRBV12-4,.,TRBJ1-6,CASSFTGGSPLLF,TGTGCCAGCAGTTTCACCGGGGGTTCACCCCTCCTCTTT
TRBD1,TRBV24-1,few,TRBJ2-7,CATSDFGQGSYEQYF,TGTGCCACCAGTGATTTCGGACAGGGTTCTTACGAGCAGTACTTC